A selection of T cell receptor beta chains follows, all from one sample in a study of low-dose radiotherapy and immunotherapy resistance in tumors. From the reads, TCRdb called clonotypes with MiXCR, one entry per CDR3 protein. The profile shows roughly 52,000 distinct CDR3 sequences, around 33% of them singletons. The sequences come from PBMCs, collected after low-dose radiotherapy plus immunotherapy. The origin of the receptors is a male donor with rectosigmoid adenocarcinoma. Each CDR3 is given with its conserved first and last residue. The order of the fields is D gene, clone size, CDR3 length, J gene, V gene, CDR3 DNA, CDR3 protein. A D gene is named only where the DNA matches it firmly. Some rows mark clone size as missing; the rest say once, few, many or name a class of expanded clone.

- | many | 14 | TRBJ2-7 | TRBV12-3/TRBV12-4 | TGTGCCAGCACCACTGAGACAGGCTCCTACGAGCAGTACTTC | CASTTETGSYEQYF
- | - | 13 | TRBJ1-5 | TRBV6-1 | TGTGCCAGCAGTGTGGCCCTCAATCAGCCCCAGCATTTT | CASSVALNQPQHF
- | many | 16 | TRBJ1-5 | TRBV28 | TGTGCCAGCAGTTTGTCGGGGGGGCGATGGAGAAAGCCCCAGCATTTT | CASSLSGGRWRKPQHF
- | many | 14 | TRBJ2-5 | TRBV20-1 | TGCAGTGCTAGAGATCGTGTCACACAAGAGACCCAGTACTTC | CSARDRVTQETQYF
- | many | 16 | TRBJ1-5 | TRBV19 | TGTGCCAGTAGGGGCTATGGCCAAGGAGGCAATCAGCCCCAGCATTTT | CASRGYGQGGNQPQHF
TRBD1 | - | 15 | TRBJ2-2 | TRBV29-1 | TGCAGCGTTCGGGACAGTATAAGGGACACCGGGGAGCTGTTTTTT | CSVRDSIRDTGELFF
- | many | 16 | TRBJ2-1 | TRBV5-1 | TGCGCCAGCAGCCCGTGGCCGGCCAAAACTTACAATGAGCAGTTCTTC | CASSPWPAKTYNEQFF
- | many | 13 | TRBJ1-1 | TRBV5-3 | TGTGCCAGCAGCCACAGAGGCACTCCCGAAGCTTTCTTT | CASSHRGTPEAFF
- | medium-sized | 16 | TRBJ2-3 | TRBV28 | TGTGCCAGCAGTCCAGGGACGGCCTTTAGCACAGATACGCAGTATTTT | CASSPGTAFSTDTQYF
- | many | 14 | TRBJ2-7 | TRBV11-2 | TGTGCCAGCAACTTACAGGGAGGGGGGGGCGAGCAGTACTTC | CASNLQGGGGEQYF
TRBD1 | - | 15 | TRBJ2-7 | TRBV9 | TGTGCCAGCAGCGTAGAAGGACAGGCGTTCTACGAGCAGTACTTC | CASSVEGQAFYEQYF
TRBD2 | - | 20 | TRBJ2-3 | TRBV6-1 | TGTGCCAGCAGTTCCTCCAGATGGACTAGCGGGGGACTAGGCACAGATACGCAGTATTTT | CASSSSRWTSGGLGTDTQYF
- | - | 16 | TRBJ2-7 | TRBV12-3/TRBV12-4 | TGTGCCAGCAGCTTAGCGTCCACAGGGTATTCCTACGAGCGGTACTTC | CASSLASTGYSYERYF
- | many | 12 | TRBJ1-3 | TRBV28 | TGTGCCAGCAGTTTTTCTGGAAACACCATATATTTT | CASSFSGNTIYF
- | many | 13 | TRBJ2-1 | TRBV11-2 | TGTGCCAGCAGCCTCCTGCAGGGCGGGAATCGGTTCTTC | CASSLLQGGNRFF
- | many | 12 | TRBJ2-3 | TRBV6-2/TRBV6-3 | TGTGCCAGCAGTTCCTTAGGGTATACGCAGTATTTT | CASSSLGYTQYF
- | many | 14 | TRBJ2-5 | TRBV30 | TGTGCCTGGAGTGTAAACAGGCAACAAGAGACCCAGTACTTC | CAWSVNRQQETQYF
TRBD2 | many | 17 | TRBJ2-5 | TRBV7-6 | TGTGCTAGCAGCCGCGGAGGACTAGCGGGGAACCAAGAGACCCAGTACTTC | CASSRGGLAGNQETQYF
- | - | 15 | TRBJ2-2 | TRBV5-4 | TGTGCCAGCGGTCGCTGGGACCTCGGCACCGGGGAGCTGTTTTTT | CASGRWDLGTGELFF
- | many | 15 | TRBJ2-7 | TRBV15 | TGTGCCACCAGCAGCCGCCTGCCGTTACAGAGCGAGCAGTACTTC | CATSSRLPLQSEQYF
- | - | 14 | TRBJ1-1 | TRBV5-1 | TGCGCCAGCAGCTTCGGACAGTCGTACACTGAAGCTTTCTTT | CASSFGQSYTEAFF
- | few | 13 | TRBJ2-1 | TRBV28 | TGTGCCAGCAGTGCCGCTCCAGCCAAAAGCTCGTTCTTC | CASSAAPAKSSFF
TRBD2 | many | 15 | TRBJ2-7 | TRBV29-1 | TGCAGCGTGGCCGGACTAGCGGGAGGCTCCTACGAGCAGTACTTC | CSVAGLAGGSYEQYF